The clone carrying this T cell receptor beta chain was counted between two and nine times. Its antigen remains unknown. Sequencing templates came from extracted RNA that was reverse transcribed into cDNA. TCRdb keeps only in-frame clones here, not all; method: immunoSEQ multiplex PCR. Among roughly 130,000 clones listed, roughly 58% were seen once. Lesional scalp punch biopsies and peripheral blood came from alopecia areata patients. The data derive from a study of CD8+ T cells in alopecia areata. Overall study findings and caveats: Normal scalp showed lower clonality than lesional scalp, especially alopecia totalis/universalis. Mice showed clearer TCR sharing than patients did, a gap that was possibly HLA-related.

The V and J ends lost 2 bases and 5 bases respectively, with 19 bases between them. Germline CDR1 SGHRS, CDR2 YFSETQ. The CDR3 length is 16 residues. The TCR comes from a human donor with alopecia areata. The chain links TRBV5-1 to TRBJ2-5, with D possibly called TRBD1 or TRBD2 (5 bases each). Source: CD4+ T cells sorted from blood, taken at week 0. CDR3 sequence reads: CASSFEPGPTGETQYF. The CDR3 DNA is TGCGCCAGCAGCTTTGAACCGGGACCCACCGGGGAGACCCAGTACTTC. Full variable domain (missing parts from reference TRBV5-1 and TRBJ2-5): KAGVTQTPRYLIKTRGQQVTLSCSPISGHRSVSWYQQTPGQGLQFLFEYFSETQRNKGNFPGRFSGRQFSNSRSEMNVSTLELGDSALYLCASSFEPGPTGETQYFGPGTRLLVL.